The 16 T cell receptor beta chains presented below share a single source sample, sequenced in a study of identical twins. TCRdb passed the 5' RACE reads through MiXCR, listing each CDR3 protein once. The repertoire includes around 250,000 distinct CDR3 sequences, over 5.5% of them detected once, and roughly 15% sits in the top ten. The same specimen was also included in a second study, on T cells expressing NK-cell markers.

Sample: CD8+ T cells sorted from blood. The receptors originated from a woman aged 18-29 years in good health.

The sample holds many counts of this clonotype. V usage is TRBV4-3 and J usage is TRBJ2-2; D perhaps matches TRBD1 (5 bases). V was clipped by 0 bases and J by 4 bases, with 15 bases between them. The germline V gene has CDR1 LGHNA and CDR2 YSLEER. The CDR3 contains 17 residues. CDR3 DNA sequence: TGCGCCAGCAGCCAAGACAGGGTACTCTCCACCACCGGGGAGCTGTTTTTT. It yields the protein CASSQDRVLSTTGELFF.

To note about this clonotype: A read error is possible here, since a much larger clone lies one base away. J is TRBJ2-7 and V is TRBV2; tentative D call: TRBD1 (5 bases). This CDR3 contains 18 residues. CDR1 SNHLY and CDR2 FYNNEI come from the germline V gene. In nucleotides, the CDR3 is TGTGCCATCAGTTTCTCATACCAGGTGACAGTAAGCTCCTACGAGCAGTACTTC. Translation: CAISFSYQVTVSSYEQYF.

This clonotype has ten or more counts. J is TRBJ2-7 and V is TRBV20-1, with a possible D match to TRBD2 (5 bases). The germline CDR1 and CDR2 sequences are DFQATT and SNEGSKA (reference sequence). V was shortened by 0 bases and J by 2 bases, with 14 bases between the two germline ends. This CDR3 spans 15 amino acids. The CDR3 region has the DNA TGCAGTGCTAGAGATCGGGCTAGCCCCACCTACGAGCAGTACTTC. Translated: CSARDRASPTYEQYF.

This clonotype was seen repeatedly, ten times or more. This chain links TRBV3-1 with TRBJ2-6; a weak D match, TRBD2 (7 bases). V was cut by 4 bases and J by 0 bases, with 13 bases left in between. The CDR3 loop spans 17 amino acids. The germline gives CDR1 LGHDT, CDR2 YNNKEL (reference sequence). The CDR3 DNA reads TGTGCCAGCAGCCTCAGGGGACTATCCTCTGGGGCCAACGTCCTGACTTTC. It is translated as CASSLRGLSSGANVLTF.

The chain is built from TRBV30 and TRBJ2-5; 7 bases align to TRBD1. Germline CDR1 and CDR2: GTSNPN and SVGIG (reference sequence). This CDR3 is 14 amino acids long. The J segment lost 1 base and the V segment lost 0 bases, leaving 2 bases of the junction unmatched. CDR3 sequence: CAWSVTGFQETQYF. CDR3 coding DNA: TGTGCCTGGAGTGTGACAGGGTTCCAAGAGACCCAGTACTTC.

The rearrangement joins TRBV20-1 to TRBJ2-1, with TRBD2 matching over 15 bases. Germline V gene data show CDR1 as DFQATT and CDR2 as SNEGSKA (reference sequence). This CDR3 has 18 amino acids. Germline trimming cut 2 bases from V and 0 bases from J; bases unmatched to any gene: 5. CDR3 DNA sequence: TGCAGTGCTAGACGGACTAGCGGGAGGGCCAGCTCCTACAATGAGCAGTTCTTC. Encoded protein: CSARRTSGRASSYNEQFF.

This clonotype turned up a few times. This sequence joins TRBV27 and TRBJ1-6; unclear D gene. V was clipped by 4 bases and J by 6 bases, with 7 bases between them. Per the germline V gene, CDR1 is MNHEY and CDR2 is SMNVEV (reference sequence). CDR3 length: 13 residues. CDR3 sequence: CASSSGVNSPLHF. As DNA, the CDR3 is TGTGCCAGCAGTTCGGGCGTTAATTCACCCCTCCACTTT.

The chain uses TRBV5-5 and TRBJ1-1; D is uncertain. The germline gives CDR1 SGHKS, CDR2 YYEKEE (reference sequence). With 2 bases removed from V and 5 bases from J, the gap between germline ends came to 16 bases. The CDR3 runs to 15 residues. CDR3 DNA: TGTGCCAGCAGCTTAAGAGTGAGGGCTGGGACTGAAGCTTTCTTT. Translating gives CASSLRVRAGTEAFF.

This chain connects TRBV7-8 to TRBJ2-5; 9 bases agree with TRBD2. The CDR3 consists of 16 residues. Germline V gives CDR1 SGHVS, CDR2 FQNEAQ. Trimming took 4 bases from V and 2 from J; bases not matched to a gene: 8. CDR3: CASSSLAGVVQETQYF. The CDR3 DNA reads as TGTGCCAGCAGCTCCTTAGCGGGAGTGGTTCAAGAGACCCAGTACTTC.

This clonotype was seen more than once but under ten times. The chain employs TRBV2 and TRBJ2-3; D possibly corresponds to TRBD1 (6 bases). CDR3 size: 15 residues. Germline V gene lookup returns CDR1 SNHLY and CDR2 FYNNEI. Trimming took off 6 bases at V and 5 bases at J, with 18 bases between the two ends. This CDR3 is CASSPYKSRGDTQYF. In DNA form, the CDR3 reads TGTGCCAGCAGCCCCTATAAGTCCAGGGGAGATACGCAGTATTTT.

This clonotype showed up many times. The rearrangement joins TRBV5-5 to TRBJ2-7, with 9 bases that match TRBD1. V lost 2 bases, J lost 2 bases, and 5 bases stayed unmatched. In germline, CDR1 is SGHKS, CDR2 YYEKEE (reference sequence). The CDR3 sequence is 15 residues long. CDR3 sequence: CASSFLGQGTYEQYF. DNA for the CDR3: TGTGCCAGCAGCTTCCTGGGACAGGGAACCTACGAGCAGTACTTC.

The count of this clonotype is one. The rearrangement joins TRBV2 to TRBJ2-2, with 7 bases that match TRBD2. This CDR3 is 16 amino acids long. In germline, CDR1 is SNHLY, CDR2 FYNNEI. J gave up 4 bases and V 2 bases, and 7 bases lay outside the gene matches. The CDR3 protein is CASSELAGVGTGELFF. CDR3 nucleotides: TGTGCCAGCAGTGAATTGGCGGGAGTGGGCACCGGGGAGCTGTTTTTT.

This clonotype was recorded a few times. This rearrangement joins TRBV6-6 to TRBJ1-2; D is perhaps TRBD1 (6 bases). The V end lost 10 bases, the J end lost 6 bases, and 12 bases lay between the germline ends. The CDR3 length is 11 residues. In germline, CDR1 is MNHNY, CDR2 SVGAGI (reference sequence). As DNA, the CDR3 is TGTGCCACCAACCCAGGGGATGGCTACACCTTC. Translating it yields CATNPGDGYTF.

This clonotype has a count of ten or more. The CDR3 coding sequence is TGTGCCAGCAGTGGTTCGCGGGGGGGCGGCGCAGATACGCAGTATTTT. It encodes CASSGSRGGGADTQYF. The chain uses TRBV6-4 and TRBJ2-3; 9 positions match TRBD2. Germline V gene data show CDR1 as MRHNA and CDR2 as SNTAGT. Trimming took 4 bases from V and 4 from J; bases not matched to a gene: 9. The length of the CDR3 is 16 residues.

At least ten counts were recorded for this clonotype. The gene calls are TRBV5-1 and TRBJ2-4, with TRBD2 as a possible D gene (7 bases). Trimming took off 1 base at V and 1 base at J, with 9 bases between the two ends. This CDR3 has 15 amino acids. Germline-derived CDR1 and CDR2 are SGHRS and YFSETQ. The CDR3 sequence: CASSLRGAAKNIQYF. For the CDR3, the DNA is TGCGCCAGCAGCTTGCGGGGGGCCGCCAAAAACATTCAGTACTTC.

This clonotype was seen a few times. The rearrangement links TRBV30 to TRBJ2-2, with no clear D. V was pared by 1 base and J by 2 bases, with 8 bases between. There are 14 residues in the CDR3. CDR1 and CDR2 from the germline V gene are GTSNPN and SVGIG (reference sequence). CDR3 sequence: CAWSEASNTGELFF. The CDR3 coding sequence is TGTGCCTGGAGTGAGGCTTCAAACACCGGGGAGCTGTTTTTT.